Following are 10 T cell receptor beta chains from one sample sequenced in a study of blood T cells in healthy people across ages. A J-beta primer mix and a sample-barcoded 5' primer were used in a second PCR of about 7 to 12 cycles. From the 5' RACE reads, TCRdb called clonotypes with MiXCR, one entry per CDR3 protein. The data show around 800,000 distinct CDR3 sequences, about half seen once. Sequencing input: blood. These TCRs come from a man of 80 years or more in good health.

The rearrangement joins TRBV7-9 to TRBJ2-7; 10 bases are shared with TRBD2. The CDR3 length is 16 residues. Germline values: CDR1 SEHNR, CDR2 FQNEAQ (reference sequence). J gave up 2 bases and V 1 base, and 5 bases lay outside the gene matches. CDR3 nucleotides: TGTGCCAGCAGCTTAGTGCTTAGCGGGGGGACCTACGAGCAGTACTTC. Translation gives CASSLVLSGGTYEQYF.

The V gene is TRBV5-6, the J gene TRBJ1-5, with D possibly being TRBD1 (6 bases). The CDR3 consists of 14 residues. V was shortened by 2 bases and J by 3 bases, with 9 bases between the two germline ends. Germline assignment: CDR1 SGHDT and CDR2 YYEEEE. DNA of the CDR3: TGTGCCAGCAGCTTTTGGGGGCTCAATCAGCCCCAGCATTTT. This gives the protein CASSFWGLNQPQHF.

CDR3 DNA: TGTGCCAGCAGCTGGGAGTACACTGAAGCTTTCTTT. Encoded protein: CASSWEYTEAFF. This rearrangement joins TRBV6-6 to TRBJ1-1; D is uncertain. The germline V gene has CDR1 MNHNY and CDR2 SVGAGI (reference sequence). The CDR3 extends over 12 amino acids. Trimming took 6 bases from V and 3 from J, leaving 8 bases between them.

CDR3 bases: TGCAGTGCTAGAGCCTCGGGGTCAAACATTCAGTACTTC. It is translated as CSARASGSNIQYF. The chain uses TRBV20-1 and TRBJ2-4; TRBD2 might be the D (5 bases). Trimming took off 1 base at V and 6 bases at J, with 10 bases between the two ends. The CDR3 is made up of 13 amino acids. Looked up from germline, CDR1 is DFQATT and CDR2 is SNEGSKA (reference sequence).

The chain carries TRBV6-4 and TRBJ1-2; no reliable D call. From germline, CDR1 is MRHNA and CDR2 SNTAGT. The V gene lost 0 bases and the J gene lost 8 bases, with 7 bases spanning the gap. This CDR3 spans 12 amino acids. The CDR3, as DNA: TGTGCCAGCAGTGACTCGATCGGAGGCTACACCTTC. Protein product: CASSDSIGGYTF.

This clonotype was detected a few times. V gene TRBV27 combines with J gene TRBJ2-7; D may be TRBD1 or TRBD2 (5 bases each). CDR1 MNHEY and CDR2 SMNVEV come from the germline V gene (reference sequence). With 4 bases removed from V and 1 base from J, the gap between germline ends came to 14 bases. CDR3 length equals 15 residues. The CDR3 sequence is CASSSGTDKSYEQYF. In DNA, the CDR3 is TGTGCCAGCAGTTCCGGGACGGATAAGTCCTACGAGCAGTACTTC.

In regard to this clonotype: With a much larger clone just one base away, this may be a read error. The genes are TRBV20-1 and TRBJ2-1; 9 bases line up with TRBD2. The CDR3 totals 15 residues. The germline V gene has CDR1 DFQATT and CDR2 SNEGSKA (reference sequence). CDR3 DNA sequence: TGCAGTGCTAGAGATCAGGGACTAGCACTCCCTGAGCGGTTCTTC. It codes for CSARDQGLALPERFF.

The genes are TRBV7-9 and TRBJ2-7; TRBD2 matches at 7 bases. Germline V gives CDR1 SEHNR, CDR2 FQNEAQ (reference sequence). The CDR3 consists of 15 residues. The ends lost 5 bases at V and 4 bases at J; junction bases unmatched: 11. CDR3 loop: CASSAMGRGLYEQYF. In DNA, the CDR3 is TGTGCCAGCAGCGCCATGGGGAGGGGACTATACGAGCAGTACTTC.

V usage is TRBV3-1 and J usage is TRBJ2-7; D not certain. The end of the DNA is better explained by TRBJ2-5, so the J call may be wrong. The CDR3 runs to 15 residues. Germline CDR1 reads LGHDT; CDR2 reads YNNKEL (reference sequence). CDR3 nucleotides: TGTGCCAGCAGCCAAGATTCACCCGTTTGGGAGACCCAGTACTTC. It translates to CASSQDSPVWETQYF.

This sequence joins TRBV27 and TRBJ2-7; D is unclear. The CDR3 has 17 amino acids. The germline V gene has CDR1 MNHEY and CDR2 SMNVEV (reference sequence). V lost 0 bases to trimming and J lost 5 bases, with 20 bases between them. This CDR3 is CASSLSPVPGSSHEQYF. As DNA, the CDR3 is TGTGCCAGCAGTTTATCCCCAGTCCCAGGTAGTTCGCACGAGCAGTACTTC.